This T cell receptor (beta chain) was sequenced during a study of shared clonotypes between healthy human individuals (dated by TCRdb to 2020 to 2022). For context, the study as a whole: Two women and a few men aged 18 to 49 years were included in the cohort. For each donor, CD4 naive and CD4 memory were each given three plates, CD8 naive was given two plates, and CD8 memory was given one plate. To estimate repertoire size and how much clonotypes are shared between individuals, the study performed deep sequencing of blood TCR repertoires from about five healthy adults. To increase sequencing depth and limit assay-specific biases, TCR repertoire library preparation and sequencing were carried out by different laboratories using diverse techniques. Per donor, leukapheresis produced somewhere between about 0.94 and 9 billion PBMCs. Here is what the overall study found, with its caveats: Sampling was limited to blood, and TCR repertoires in tissue likely differ from TCR repertoires in blood. Even with the large sequencing depth, rarefaction of the sorted-subset datasets indicated that sequencing was incomplete. Higher generation probabilities were observed for clonotypes shared by all four sorted-subset donors than for non-shared clonotypes. Estimated clonotype richness was generally larger for naive than for memory subsets. Pairwise subsampling led to the expectation that sequencing depth would affect the degree of clonotype sharing among donors. Around 5.4% of naive CD4, more than 3% of naive CD8, about 2.4% of memory CD4, and 0.4% of memory CD8 clonotypes were shared across several donors. Because the study included a small number of donors, the genetic and exposure-history diversity represented was limited.

TCR CDR3 regions were amplified from genomic DNA by multiplex PCR using the deep immunoSEQ assay. Extracted genomic DNA from each cell subset was spread evenly across all wells of several immunoSEQ 96-well plates, with each plate serving as a replicate. For sorted subsets, about 0.2 ug genomic DNA, equal to 25,000 to 35,000 T cell genomes, was loaded into each replicate PCR. Purified libraries were quantified with a Qubit 3.0 fluorometer, sized on a Bioanalyzer 2100, and re-quantified with the KAPA Library Quantification kit. Each immunoSEQ 96-well plate was sequenced on its own single-read 150-cycle Illumina NextSeq 550 flow cell. As for the original processing: The immunoSEQ output contained only junctional sequences without quality scores, so filtering could not match that applied to full-length reads. To assign V/J genes and CDR3, sequences were annotated using PyIR, a Python wrapper for IgBLAST v1.9, with IMGT germline references. Reads with weak V/J assignments (E-value above 1e-6), missing CDR3, stop codons, out-of-frame junctions, or ambiguous translated residues were removed. V3J clonotypes were defined as sequences sharing the same inferred V gene, J gene, and CDR3 amino acid sequence. The percentage overlap between two repertoires was calculated by dividing the number of shared unique clonotypes by the size of the smaller repertoire. RTK rarefaction, the Chao1 estimator, and Recon v2.1 estimates of unobserved clonotypes were used to assess repertoire richness. For all TCRbeta clonotypes obtained by the gDNA method from a few donors, generation probabilities were computed with OLGA. TCRdb's version of the immuneACCESS table is confined to in-frame rearrangements and falls short of the full clone set. An unresolved V gene accounts for under half of the shortfall where checked; the remainder is of unknown origin. The V and J calls and clone size come from that table; D and trimming were worked out from the DNA. For this sample the table gives approximately 100,000 clones, of which 68% were detected only once. The ten top clones hold under 25% of the sample.

About this clone: The specificity of this receptor is unknown. Base qualities are missing; no much larger clone stands one base away.

CDR1 and CDR2 (LNHDA, SQIVND) derive from the germline V gene (reference sequence). Deletion took 8 bases off V and 5 bases off J, with a span of 19 bases between the germline ends. The CDR3, from cysteine to phenylalanine, totals 14 residues. CDR3 DNA is the only sequence kept; it has 42 bases, read in frame from the first base. Donors were healthy HIV-negative adults with no recently reported acute infections or vaccinations. All donors were Caucasian adults living in Nashville, Tennessee, USA. The CD8 memory samples were a combination of magnetically selected CD45RO+ cells and CCR7-negative CD45RA+ effector memory (TemRA) cells. After blood collection by leukapheresis, PBMCs were isolated using Ficoll-Histopaque density gradient centrifugation and then cryopreserved in the vapor phase of liquid nitrogen. Analytical flow cytometry was used to check the purity and quantity of each magnetically sorted T cell population. Each sorted fraction had its genomic DNA isolated and then quantified by UV absorbance on a Nanodrop 2000c.

The chain employs TRBV19 and TRBJ2-7; the D element could tentatively be TRBD1 or TRBD2, as 5 bases agree for each. Sequencing was done on a sample of memory CD8+ T cells sorted from blood. The label giving this sample's cell subset or site can be read as: CD45RO+ cells pooled with CCR7-negative TemRA cells. The clonotype was recovered from a woman aged 30 to 39 in good health. DNA sequence: TGTGCCAGTGGGACCTCCTTCGGGATTAACGAGCAGTACTTC. Its protein reads: CASGTSFGINEQYF.